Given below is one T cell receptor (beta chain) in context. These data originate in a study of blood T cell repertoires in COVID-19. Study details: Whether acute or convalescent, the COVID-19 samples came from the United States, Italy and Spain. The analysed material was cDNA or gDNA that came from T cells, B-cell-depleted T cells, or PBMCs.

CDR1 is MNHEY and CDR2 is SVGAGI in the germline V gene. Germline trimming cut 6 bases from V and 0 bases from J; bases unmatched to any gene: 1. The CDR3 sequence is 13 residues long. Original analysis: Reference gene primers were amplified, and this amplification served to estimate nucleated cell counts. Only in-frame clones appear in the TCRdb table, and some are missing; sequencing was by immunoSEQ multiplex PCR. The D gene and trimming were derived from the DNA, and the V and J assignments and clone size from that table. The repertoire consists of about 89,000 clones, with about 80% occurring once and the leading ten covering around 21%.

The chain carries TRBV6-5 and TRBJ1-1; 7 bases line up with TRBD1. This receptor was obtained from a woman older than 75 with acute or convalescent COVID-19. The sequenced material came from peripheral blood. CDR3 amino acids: CASRGQLNTEAFF. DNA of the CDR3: TGTGCCAGCAGGGGACAGTTGAACACTGAAGCTTTCTTT.